This T cell receptor beta chain was sequenced during a study of blood T cell repertoires in COVID-19. The wider study: The samples span acute and convalescent COVID-19 from the United States, Italy and Spain. PBMCs, B-cell-depleted T cells, or T cells provided the cDNA or gDNA that made up the material.

This CDR3 has 17 amino acids. V lost 3 bases and J 0 bases, leaving 15 bases between the germline ends. The germline V gene has CDR1 SEHNR and CDR2 FQNEAQ (reference sequence). The Seattle patients joined while their infection was active and were tracked longitudinally afterward. The authors' processing: It was from reference gene primer amplification that nucleated cell counts were estimated. Generated by immunoSEQ multiplex PCR, the TCRdb table keeps only in-frame clones and is missing some. That table supplies the V and J calls and clone size; D and trimming were determined from the DNA. This table holds approximately 240,000 clones, about nine tenths found once.

The chain has TRBV7-9 and TRBJ1-3; tentative D call: TRBD1 (6 bases). Sequencing was carried out using peripheral blood. This TCR derives from a man aged 25 to 40 with COVID-19, enrolled during active disease. CDR3 sequence: CASSFLTGGRSGNTIYF. The CDR3 nucleotides are TGTGCCAGCAGCTTCCTGACAGGCGGACGCTCTGGAAACACCATATATTTT.